This T cell receptor beta chain was recovered during a study of beta chain features in type 1 diabetes. Overall study: There was similarity between patients and healthy donors in age, gender and cell yields. Findings of the study overall: Shorter TCRB CDR3s, moderately but significantly so, marked every one of the four CD4+ subsets in Type 1 diabetes patients.

The study reverse transcribed the entire isolated RNA, so it sequenced expressed TCRB transcripts. For naive, central memory and regulatory T cell samples, reads averaged around 3.5 million. Using immunoSEQ multiplex PCR, the repertoire was profiled, and TCRdb retains in-frame clones only, with some absent. The table includes 400,000 or so clones, about 12% detected once. V lost 1 base, J lost 2 bases, and 3 bases stayed unmatched. The CDR3 runs to 16 residues. Per germline, CDR1 SGHTA and CDR2 FQGNSA. This clone was observed a handful of times. Antigen: not known. The receptor was derived from a woman aged 18-35 years with type 1 diabetes. The gene calls are TRBV7-2 and TRBJ2-5; 11 bases agree with TRBD2. Sequenced sample: naive CD4+ T cells from blood. The CDR3 protein is CASSLVVAGGQETQYF. The CDR3 coding sequence is TGTGCCAGCAGCTTAGTTGTAGCGGGAGGGCAAGAGACCCAGTACTTC.